This is a list of T cell receptor beta chains from one sample in a study of blood T cell repertoires in COVID-19. This table comes from immunoSEQ multiplex PCR, and its TCRdb copy is limited to in-frame clones, with some not included. Among 250,000 to 350,000 clones listed, about 87% were seen once. Specimen: PBMCs or T cells enriched from blood (not recorded which). These receptors all come from a woman aged 45-65 years who had recovered from COVID-19. The conserved cysteine and the conserved F or W are not part of the CDR3 here. Some rows mark clone size as missing; the rest say once, few, many or name a class of expanded clone.

V gene: TRBV7-2
J gene: TRBJ2-3
clone size: NA
CDR3 protein: ASSLPETSGSRDTQY

V gene: TRBV6-1
J gene: TRBJ1-1
clone size: NA
CDR3 protein: ASSEIERNTEAF

V gene: TRBV11-2
J gene: TRBJ1-5
clone size: NA
CDR3 protein: ASSSSRSLGNQPQH

V gene: TRBV19
J gene: TRBJ1-1
clone size: NA
CDR3 protein: ASSTPNRRNTEAF

V gene: TRBV4-3
J gene: TRBJ1-5
clone size: NA
CDR3 protein: ASSPSGSNQPQH

V gene: TRBV29-1
J gene: TRBJ1-3
clone size: NA
CDR3 protein: SGRDRENGNTIY

V gene: TRBV28
J gene: TRBJ1-2
clone size: NA
CDR3 protein: ASSLDSLSPNYGYT

V gene: TRBV28
J gene: TRBJ2-7
clone size: NA
CDR3 protein: ASSFSFGQAGEQY

V gene: TRBV2
J gene: TRBJ1-6
clone size: NA
CDR3 protein: ATRQGNNSPLH

V gene: TRBV18
J gene: TRBJ1-3
clone size: once
CDR3 protein: ASSPLDRGRGNTIY

V gene: TRBV7-7
J gene: TRBJ2-1
clone size: NA
CDR3 protein: ASSRFGLTVNEQF

V gene: TRBV20-1
J gene: TRBJ1-5
clone size: NA
CDR3 protein: SASLQGGISNQPQH

V gene: TRBV2
J gene: TRBJ2-4
clone size: NA
CDR3 protein: ASSEFQKNIQY

V gene: TRBV28
J gene: TRBJ1-5
clone size: NA
CDR3 protein: ATGGNLNQPQH

V gene: TRBV4-2
J gene: TRBJ1-2
clone size: NA
CDR3 protein: ASSQVVGQGLVNGYT

V gene: TRBV7-7
J gene: TRBJ2-1
clone size: NA
CDR3 protein: ASSLELAGEDEQF

V gene: TRBV5-4
J gene: TRBJ2-1
clone size: once
CDR3 protein: ASSLWYSSYNEQF

V gene: TRBV11-1
J gene: TRBJ2-1
clone size: NA
CDR3 protein: ASSLALAAYNEQF

V gene: TRBV19
J gene: TRBJ1-2
clone size: NA
CDR3 protein: ASSTLRQGADYGYT

V gene: TRBV28
J gene: TRBJ2-7
clone size: NA
CDR3 protein: ASSHDNPYEQY

V gene: TRBV28
J gene: TRBJ1-2
clone size: NA
CDR3 protein: ASTHGGPNYGYT

V gene: TRBV27
J gene: TRBJ2-2
clone size: few
CDR3 protein: ASSKSGQVRTGELF

V gene: TRBV28
J gene: TRBJ2-3
clone size: NA
CDR3 protein: ASSFPAPSGFTDTQY

V gene: TRBV27
J gene: TRBJ2-1
clone size: NA
CDR3 protein: ASSRLAGDNYNEQF

V gene: TRBV3-1/TRBV3-2
J gene: TRBJ2-5
clone size: NA
CDR3 protein: ASSQGGGLGQETQY

V gene: TRBV9
J gene: TRBJ1-2
clone size: NA
CDR3 protein: ASSVDRGSGYT

V gene: TRBV4-2
J gene: TRBJ1-1
clone size: NA
CDR3 protein: ASSPGLRDTEAF

V gene: TRBV15
J gene: TRBJ1-6
clone size: NA
CDR3 protein: ATSRDTYNSPLH

V gene: TRBV29-1
J gene: TRBJ2-7
clone size: NA
CDR3 protein: SVEEPSGATGEQY

V gene: TRBV7-2
J gene: TRBJ2-3
clone size: NA
CDR3 protein: ASSPRAASTDTQY

V gene: TRBV11-2
J gene: TRBJ1-1
clone size: once
CDR3 protein: ASSFRITEAF

V gene: TRBV5-6
J gene: TRBJ2-5
clone size: NA
CDR3 protein: ASDALAGGIQTQY

V gene: TRBV20-1
J gene: TRBJ2-7
clone size: NA
CDR3 protein: SASIPGSRGSEQY

V gene: TRBV11-2
J gene: TRBJ2-7
clone size: NA
CDR3 protein: ASRSAGGYEQY

V gene: TRBV6-5
J gene: TRBJ2-7
clone size: NA
CDR3 protein: ASSSSGTYEQY

V gene: TRBV4-1
J gene: TRBJ1-3
clone size: NA
CDR3 protein: ASSLIPRQVSGNTIY

V gene: TRBV11-3
J gene: TRBJ2-7
clone size: few
CDR3 protein: ASSLESPVCDEQY

V gene: TRBV11-2
J gene: TRBJ2-5
clone size: NA
CDR3 protein: ASSFSGETQY

V gene: TRBV29-1
J gene: TRBJ1-4
clone size: few
CDR3 protein: SVYHSTKLF

V gene: TRBV27
J gene: TRBJ2-1
clone size: NA
CDR3 protein: ASTMGLAGVINEQF

V gene: TRBV6-6
J gene: TRBJ1-1
clone size: NA
CDR3 protein: ASSTTGVDTEAF

V gene: TRBV15
J gene: TRBJ1-5
clone size: NA
CDR3 protein: ATSRDRGLKPQH

V gene: TRBV29-1
J gene: TRBJ1-1
clone size: NA
CDR3 protein: SVEPGNTEAF